This T cell receptor (beta chain) was recorded in a study of blood T cell repertoires in COVID-19 (TCRdb year 2020). Concerning the study at large: The collaborator samples originated in the United States, Italy and Spain and spanned the acute and convalescent phases of COVID-19. The prospective study material was composed of cDNA or gDNA derived from T cells, B-cell-depleted T cells, or PBMCs. Deeply sampled blood TCRbeta repertoires from subjects exposed to, actively infected with, or recovered from COVID-19 were included in the dataset. The repertoires were released in a freely available public database intended as a resource for research on the immune response to SARS-CoV-2. The samples were drawn from the first 160 participants of the ongoing ImmuneRACE study and from some 1,300 subjects provided by 6 global collaborators. Sample metadata almost always included a de-identified subject ID, COVID-19 status, age in years and sex. HLA class I and class II types, where available, came from metadata supplied by the sample provider rather than from assay-based typing. Broader findings and caveats from the paper: The quantity of clinical and demographic metadata differed by source and by participant and was supplied without curation.

TCRbeta CDR3 regions were amplified from genomic DNA using the immunoSEQ Assay, a bias-controlled multiplex PCR. On the authors' methods: Nucleated cell counts per sample were estimated from amplification of reference gene primers within the assay. Sequence reads were collapsed and filtered to measure the absolute abundance of every unique TCRbeta CDR3 rearrangement. For each sample, productive Simpson clonality was calculated as the square root of Simpson's diversity index across productive rearrangements. As stored in TCRdb, this immuneACCESS dataset retains in-frame rearrangements with V and J assigned. A fraction of the clones does not appear; measured against another copy, unresolved V genes explain less than half of the discrepancy, and the remainder lacks a known reason. That table supplies the V and J calls and clone size; D and trimming were determined from the DNA. The sample has about 120,000 clones on record, about 74% of them singletons. The top ten hold less than 7.5% of the sample.

In the case of this clone: Its antigen specificity is not known. No clone much larger than this one lies a single base away; base qualities are absent.

Collaborating institutions collected whole blood in K2EDTA tubes following their own protocols. For TCRbeta analysis, collaborators shipped samples in one of three forms: frozen whole blood, isolated PBMCs, or DNA extracted from either of those sample types. V loses 4 bases of germline sequence and J loses 3 bases, and the interval between the two ends is 8 bases. CDR3 length: 13 amino acids, cysteine to phenylalanine. Only the CDR3 portion is preserved as DNA: 39 bases, with reading frame beginning at the first base. Reading the germline V gene gives CDR1 SGDLS and CDR2 YYNGEE. The chain couples TRBV9 to TRBJ2-1, with the D segment identity uncertain. This sequence was found in a man in his 70s with acute or convalescent COVID-19. The sequencing sample was made of peripheral blood. The CDR3 protein sequence reads: CASSLAVYNEQFF. The DNA sequence is as follows: TGTGCCAGCAGCTTAGCCGTCTACAATGAGCAGTTCTTC.